One sample yielded the 26 T cell receptor beta chains listed below, sequenced in a study of cytomegalovirus exposure and HLA in healthy donors. The table came from immunoSEQ multiplex PCR; TCRdb's copy has only in-frame clones and leaves some out. This table has 120,000 or so clones, about nine tenths appearing once. The sequencing input was PBMCs. These receptors came from a woman aged 18-30 years in good health and CMV-seronegative.

The chain recombines TRBV7-8 with TRBJ2-1; D is undetermined. CDR3 length: 15 residues. Trimming pared 3 bases from V and 8 bases from J, leaving 17 bases between. Looked up from germline, CDR1 is SGHVS and CDR2 is FQNEAQ. CDR3 sequence reads: CASSFPLAGGDEQFF. In DNA form, the CDR3 reads TGTGCCAGCAGCTTCCCCCTGGCCGGCGGCGATGAGCAGTTCTTC.

This rearrangement joins TRBV11-3 to TRBJ2-5; maybe TRBD1 (5 bases). Between the trimmed V and J ends, which lost 3 bases and 7 bases, there was a span of 27 bases. The germline V gene has CDR1 SGHNT and CDR2 YENEEA. The CDR3 extends over 18 amino acids. CDR3 loop: CASSFWWAVEGARRTQYF. The CDR3 coding sequence is TGTGCCAGCAGCTTTTGGTGGGCGGTAGAAGGGGCCCGACGGACCCAGTACTTC.

This clone was recorded only once. The gene calls are TRBV7-2 and TRBJ2-3, with 7 bases that match TRBD2. The CDR3 extends over 16 amino acids. Looked up from germline, CDR1 is SGHTA and CDR2 is FQGNSA. J lost 2 bases, V lost 2 bases, and 7 bases had no gene match. The CDR3 region is CASSLHSSGVTDTQYF. The CDR3 coding sequence is TGTGCCAGCAGCTTACATTCTAGCGGCGTCACAGATACGCAGTATTTT.

CDR3 DNA sequence: TGTGCCAGCAGAGACGGAACAGGGACCTATGGCTACACCTTC. Translating gives CASRDGTGTYGYTF. The rearrangement uses TRBV28 and TRBJ1-2, with D possibly being TRBD1 (6 bases). CDR3 length: 14 amino acids. Trimming left V 6 bases short and J 4 bases short, with 15 bases between. Germline values: CDR1 MDHEN, CDR2 SYDVKM.

The V call is TRBV11-3, the J call TRBJ2-3, with a tentative D call TRBD1 (6 bases). The CDR3 is made up of 15 amino acids. Germline-derived CDR1 and CDR2 are SGHNT and YENEEA. V was shortened by 2 bases and J by 1 base, with 10 bases between the two germline ends. The CDR3: CASSLSQGGTDTQYF. CDR3 in DNA: TGTGCCAGCAGCTTATCACAGGGTGGCACAGATACGCAGTATTTT.

The V and J genes are TRBV9 and TRBJ1-2; 12 bases agree with TRBD1. CDR1 and CDR2 from the germline V gene are SGDLS and YYNGEE. Germline trimming cut 3 bases from V and 2 bases from J; bases unmatched to any gene: 11. There are 18 residues in the CDR3. CDR3 sequence (DNA): TGTGCCAGCAGCGGAGCCGGGACAGGGGGCGCTGGGAACTATGGCTACACCTTC. As protein: CASSGAGTGGAGNYGYTF.

The chain carries TRBV9 and TRBJ1-2, with 7 bases matching TRBD1. Unmatched junction bases numbered 9, after V lost 0 bases and J lost 7 bases. CDR1 SGDLS and CDR2 YYNGEE come from the germline V gene. The CDR3 is 15 amino acids. The CDR3 sequence: CASSVGGGTAAGYTF. Here the CDR3 DNA reads TGTGCCAGCAGCGTAGGAGGGGGCACCGCGGCTGGCTACACCTTC.

This chain connects TRBV5-4 to TRBJ1-3, with TRBD1 as a possible D gene (5 bases). Germline V gene sequence: CDR1 SGHNT, CDR2 YYREEE (reference sequence). V lost 4 bases, J lost 9 bases, and 20 bases lay in between. This CDR3 is built from 15 residues. The CDR3 protein is CASSQMDTDRGTIYF. The CDR3 DNA follows: TGTGCCAGCAGCCAAATGGACACGGATAGAGGCACCATATATTTT.

The chain is built from TRBV5-1 and TRBJ2-1, with 8 bases fitting TRBD2. Germline values: CDR1 SGHRS, CDR2 YFSETQ. V shed 7 bases, J shed 2 bases, and the junction held 5 bases outside the gene matches. The CDR3 contains 14 residues. CDR3 DNA: TGCGCCAGCCAAAGCGGGAGCCCCTACAATGAGCAGTTCTTC. It translates to CASQSGSPYNEQFF. The full variable domain, rest sourced from reference TRBV5-1 and TRBJ2-1, is KAGVTQTPRYLIKTRGQQVTLSCSPISGHRSVSWYQQTPGQGLQFLFEYFSETQRNKGNFPGRFSGRQFSNSRSEMNVSTLELGDSALYLCASQSGSPYNEQFFGPGTRLTVL.

This clone appeared a single time. V and J are TRBV5-4 and TRBJ2-2; D is possibly TRBD2 (5 bases). CDR3 length: 15 amino acids. CDR1 and CDR2 from the germline V gene are SGHNT and YYREEE (reference sequence). V lost 0 bases and J 5 bases, leaving 11 bases between the germline ends. CDR3 protein: CASSLALPGTGELFF. For the CDR3, the DNA is TGTGCCAGCAGCTTGGCCCTCCCGGGGACCGGGGAGCTGTTTTTT.

The chain recombines TRBV6-1 with TRBJ2-1; 9 bases line up with TRBD2. This CDR3 comprises 15 residues. Germline V CDR1 and CDR2: MNHNS, SASEGT. The J segment lost 10 bases and the V segment lost 2 bases, leaving 9 bases of the junction unmatched. The CDR3 region is CASSESRREGTEQFF. Written as DNA, the CDR3 is TGTGCCAGCAGTGAATCCAGGCGGGAGGGGACCGAGCAGTTCTTC.

The chain combines TRBV6-6 with TRBJ1-5, with a tentative D call TRBD1 (6 bases). Germline V gene data show CDR1 as MNHNY and CDR2 as SVGAGI (reference sequence). The CDR3 is 14 amino acids. The V end was cut by 2 bases, the J end by 3 bases, with 8 bases between. CDR3 sequence: CASSYRDTNQPQHF. Written as DNA, the CDR3 is TGTGCCAGCAGTTACCGGGACACCAATCAGCCCCAGCATTTT.

The rearrangement uses TRBV6-1 and TRBJ2-3, with D perhaps TRBD1 (5 bases). Germline CDR1 reads MNHNS; CDR2 reads SASEGT. This CDR3 is built from 15 residues. Trimming stripped 4 bases from V and 6 bases from J, with 17 bases between. CDR3 loop: CASSGADTRRDTQYF. The DNA for the CDR3 is TGTGCCAGCAGTGGGGCGGACACCCGAAGGGATACGCAGTATTTT.

J is TRBJ2-7 and V is TRBV27; D possibly corresponds to TRBD2 (6 bases). Germline CDR1 MNHEY, CDR2 SMNVEV (reference sequence). Trimming cost V 10 bases and J 3 bases, with 16 bases left between them. The CDR3 spans 13 residues. For the CDR3, the DNA is TGTGCCACCTCCGGGGACTCGGACTACGAGCAGTACTTC. This sequence encodes CATSGDSDYEQYF.

The CDR3 nucleotides are TGCGCCAGCAGCCAAGAGGTCATTCTAAGTGAGCAGTTCTTC. Its protein product is CASSQEVILSEQFF. The chain employs TRBV4-1 and TRBJ2-1; no reliable D call. Per germline, CDR1 MGHRA and CDR2 YSYEKL. V lost 0 bases to trimming and J lost 9 bases, with 12 bases between them. This CDR3 comprises 14 residues.

This chain connects TRBV28 to TRBJ2-1, with 8 bases matching TRBD2. V lost 2 bases, J lost 6 bases, and 12 bases stayed unmatched. Looked up from germline, CDR1 is MDHEN and CDR2 is SYDVKM. The CDR3 runs to 17 residues. CDR3 nucleotide sequence: TGTGCCAGCAGTTTAAGGTCTACGGGAGGGCCCAGCAATGAGCAGTTCTTC. It is translated as CASSLRSTGGPSNEQFF. Complete variable domain (other parts from reference TRBV28 and TRBJ2-1): DVKVTQSSRYLVKRTGEKVFLECVQDMDHENMFWYRQDPGLGLRLIYFSYDVKMKEKGDIPEGYSVSREKKERFSLILESASTNQTSMYLCASSLRSTGGPSNEQFFGPGTRLTVL.

This clone was observed a handful of times. This chain joins TRBV19 and TRBJ1-1; possible D gene TRBD1, 5 bases. The V end was cut by 3 bases, the J end by 3 bases, with 8 bases between. Germline-derived CDR1 and CDR2 are LNHDA and SQIVND (reference sequence). The CDR3 sequence is 13 residues long. CDR3 sequence: CASSMGGDTEAFF. The CDR3 region has the DNA TGTGCCAGTAGTATGGGGGGGGACACTGAAGCTTTCTTT.

CDR3 sequence: CATFDRTSASNTDTQYF. The CDR3, as DNA: TGTGCCACTTTCGACAGGACTAGCGCTTCAAACACAGATACGCAGTATTTT. The chain combines TRBV10-3 with TRBJ2-3; TRBD2 agrees at 9 bases. The ends lost 10 bases at V and 2 bases at J; junction bases unmatched: 16. This CDR3 is built from 17 residues. Germline CDR1 and CDR2: ENHRY and SYGVKD.

The chain carries TRBV11-1 and TRBJ1-1; TRBD1 agrees at 9 bases. V lost 10 bases to trimming and J lost 4 bases; unmatched junction nucleotides: 10. Germline assignment: CDR1 SGHAT and CDR2 FQDESV (reference sequence). The CDR3 has 14 residues. The CDR3 bases are TGTGCCACTCACAGGGGGCGCGAGGGCACTGAAGCTTTCTTT. Amino acids: CATHRGREGTEAFF.

The chain carries TRBV19 and TRBJ2-7; a possible D gene is TRBD1 (5 bases). This CDR3 has 11 amino acids. Deletions cut 9 bases from V and 3 bases from J, with 9 bases between. Germline assignment: CDR1 LNHDA and CDR2 SQIVND (reference sequence). As DNA, the CDR3 is TGTGCCAGGACGACAGTCTACGAGCAGTACTTC. Protein: CARTTVYEQYF.

This chain links TRBV10-1 with TRBJ2-1, with 14 bases identical to TRBD2. V was pared by 7 bases and J by 4 bases, with 6 bases of the junction left unmatched. CDR1 WNHNN and CDR2 SYGVQD come from the germline V gene (reference sequence). The CDR3 runs 16 residues. The CDR3 protein is CASILGTSGGYNEQFF. CDR3 DNA sequence: TGCGCCAGCATCCTCGGGACTAGCGGGGGTTACAATGAGCAGTTCTTC.

The chain uses TRBV14 and TRBJ2-3; D remains unclear. This CDR3 is built from 14 residues. CDR1 and CDR2 (germline): SGHDN, FVKESK. The V gene lost 1 base and the J gene lost 0 bases, with 5 bases spanning the gap. The CDR3 region has the DNA TGTGCCAGCAGCCAAGGACTTAGCACAGATACGCAGTATTTT. This codes for CASSQGLSTDTQYF. Filled out from reference TRBV14 and TRBJ2-3, the complete variable domain reads EAGVTQFPSHSVIEKGQTVTLRCDPISGHDNLYWYRRVMGKEIKFLLHFVKESKQDESGMPNNRFLAERTGGTYSTLKVQPAELEDSGVYFCASSQGLSTDTQYFGPGTRLTVL.

The V gene is TRBV28, the J gene TRBJ2-6, with a possible D match to TRBD1 (7 bases). CDR1 and CDR2 from the germline V gene are MDHEN and SYDVKM. Deletions cut 6 bases from V and 0 bases from J, with 12 bases between. The CDR3 consists of 16 residues. The CDR3 here is CASRQGGSSGANVLTF. For the CDR3, the DNA is TGTGCCAGCAGGCAGGGGGGAAGCTCTGGGGCCAACGTCCTGACTTTC.

V usage is TRBV28 and J usage is TRBJ1-5; TRBD1 matches at 9 bases. After removal of 2 bases from V and 4 bases from J, the junction contained 12 bases not matched to a gene. The CDR3 is 18 residues long. CDR1 and CDR2 (germline): MDHEN, SYDVKM. The CDR3 DNA reads as TGTGCCAGCAGTTTAAGCGGACAGGGGATTTTTGGGAATCAGCCCCAGCATTTT. This translates into CASSLSGQGIFGNQPQHF.

V and J are TRBV5-1 and TRBJ1-3, with 7 bases matching TRBD1. Per germline, CDR1 SGHRS and CDR2 YFSETQ. The J segment lost 0 bases and the V segment lost 4 bases, leaving 4 bases of the junction unmatched. The CDR3 is 15 residues long. CDR3 protein: CASSPGQISGNTIYF. The CDR3 DNA sequence: TGCGCCAGCAGCCCGGGACAGATCTCTGGAAACACCATATATTTT.

This chain links TRBV10-3 with TRBJ2-1; 9 positions match TRBD2. The J segment lost 7 bases and the V segment lost 3 bases, leaving 7 bases of the junction unmatched. CDR3 length equals 15 residues. CDR1 and CDR2 (germline): ENHRY, SYGVKD. The CDR3 DNA reads TGTGCCATCAGTGAAGCGGGAGGAGAATTAAATGAGCAGTTCTTC. Translated, it gives CAISEAGGELNEQFF.